Each of the 20 T cell receptor beta chains below was sequenced from the same sample in a study of T cell responses to AZD1222 COVID-19 vaccine. TCRdb's copy holds only in-frame clones and misses some; the assay was immunoSEQ multiplex PCR. This sample has 150,000 or so clones, with around 91% found just once. The sample here was peripheral blood, taken on day 0 of AZD1222 vaccination. The receptors stem from an adult in good health.

V is TRBV7-2 and J is TRBJ1-4; no clear D. V was shortened by 2 bases and J by 6 bases, with 13 bases between the two germline ends. The CDR3 runs to 15 residues. The V gene's germline CDR1 is SGHTA and CDR2 FQGNSA. The CDR3 here is CASSLQAGSHEKLFF. In nucleotides, the CDR3 is TGTGCCAGCAGCTTACAGGCAGGTTCCCATGAAAAACTGTTTTTT.

J is TRBJ2-1 and V is TRBV13; 15 nucleotides line up with TRBD2. With 5 bases clipped from V and 8 bases from J, the junction kept 16 bases outside the gene matches. Germline V lookup: CDR1 PRHDT, CDR2 FYEKMQ (reference sequence). There are 19 residues in the CDR3. The CDR3 spells CASSPRTSGRGGPTYEQFF. CDR3 nucleotides: TGTGCCAGCAGCCCCCGGACTAGCGGGAGGGGGGGCCCTACATATGAGCAGTTCTTC.

The rearrangement joins TRBV19 to TRBJ2-7; D may be TRBD1 or TRBD2 (5 bases each). Trimming took 3 bases from V and 3 from J, leaving 15 bases between them. The CDR3 has 15 residues. Germline lookup yields CDR1 LNHDA and CDR2 SQIVND (reference sequence). In DNA form, the CDR3 reads TGTGCCAGTAGTATCGGGAAAGGGGTCGGCTACGAGCAGTACTTC. Protein sequence: CASSIGKGVGYEQYF.

This chain links TRBV7-9 with TRBJ1-1; D remains unclear. This CDR3 spans 11 amino acids. Trimming pared 8 bases from V and 5 bases from J, leaving 9 bases between. The germline gives CDR1 SEHNR, CDR2 FQNEAQ (reference sequence). The DNA of the CDR3 is TGTGCCAGCGTGGGTGGTACTGAAGCTTTCTTT. This encodes CASVGGTEAFF.

The chain employs TRBV30 and TRBJ1-1, with D unresolved. In germline, CDR1 is GTSNPN, CDR2 SVGIG (reference sequence). Trimming cost V 5 bases and J 1 base, with 11 bases left between them. The CDR3 has 13 residues. Here the CDR3 reads CAWSDSRNTEAFF. CDR3 in DNA: TGTGCCTGGTCGGACTCCCGGAACACTGAAGCTTTCTTT.

This CDR3 is CASSLLAGSSYNEQFF. The DNA for the CDR3 is TGTGCCAGCAGCCTACTAGCGGGATCCTCCTACAATGAGCAGTTCTTC. The rearrangement uses TRBV7-9 and TRBJ2-1; 10 bases match TRBD2. Per germline, CDR1 SEHNR and CDR2 FQNEAQ (reference sequence). This CDR3 comprises 16 residues. V trimming: 5 bases; J trimming: 0 bases; junction bases outside the gene matches: 4.

The chain couples TRBV4-2 to TRBJ1-1; D is possibly TRBD1 (6 bases). Trimming removed 4 bases from V and 0 bases from J, with 18 bases in between. The CDR3 loop spans 17 amino acids. Per the germline V gene, CDR1 is LGHNA and CDR2 is YNFKEQ. CDR3 coding DNA: TGTGCCAGCAGCCCGGGGGGGGCAGCGACCGTGAACACTGAAGCTTTCTTT. Protein product: CASSPGGAATVNTEAFF.

The genes are TRBV5-1 and TRBJ2-2; TRBD1 matches 7 bases. The CDR3 is made up of 15 amino acids. Germline V gives CDR1 SGHRS, CDR2 YFSETQ. With V trimmed by 2 bases and J by 6 bases, 7 bases remained unmatched. Here the CDR3 DNA reads TGCGCCAGCAGCTTATACGACAGGGAGTCCGGGGAGCTGTTTTTT. This encodes CASSLYDRESGELFF. Full variable domain (outside the CDR3, taken from reference TRBV5-1 and TRBJ2-2): KAGVTQTPRYLIKTRGQQVTLSCSPISGHRSVSWYQQTPGQGLQFLFEYFSETQRNKGNFPGRFSGRQFSNSRSEMNVSTLELGDSALYLCASSLYDRESGELFFGEGSRLTVL.

In DNA form, the CDR3 reads TGTGCCATCAGTGGGGGACCCCCTGGTGTGGATACGCAGTATTTT. Its protein product is CAISGGPPGVDTQYF. The chain couples TRBV10-3 to TRBJ2-3; D may match TRBD1 or TRBD2 (5 bases each). V gave up 4 bases and J gave up 6 bases, with 17 bases separating them. Germline lookup yields CDR1 ENHRY and CDR2 SYGVKD. The CDR3 length is 15 residues.

This clone was observed a single time. This chain connects TRBV6-2 or TRBV6-3 to TRBJ2-7, with unresolved D. Germline V gene data show CDR1 as MNHEY and CDR2 as SVGEGT. Trimming removed 0 bases at V and 3 bases at J, with 9 bases between. This CDR3 spans 14 amino acids. The CDR3 DNA reads as TGTGCCAGCAGTTACTCATCACGGTACTACGAGCAGTACTTC. Encoded protein: CASSYSSRYYEQYF.

This chain connects TRBV7-9 to TRBJ1-2; D may be TRBD1 (6 bases). The length of the CDR3 is 16 residues. With 0 bases removed from V and 3 bases from J, the gap between germline ends came to 14 bases. Germline V gene lookup returns CDR1 SEHNR and CDR2 FQNEAQ (reference sequence). CDR3 residues: CASSLAPGALDYGYTF. The CDR3 DNA sequence: TGTGCCAGCAGCTTAGCCCCGGGGGCTTTGGACTATGGCTACACCTTC.

The V gene is TRBV5-1, the J gene TRBJ2-5; 7 positions agree with TRBD2. CDR1 SGHRS and CDR2 YFSETQ come from the germline V gene. The CDR3 covers 13 residues. Unmatched junction bases numbered 7, after V lost 8 bases and J lost 3 bases. The chain's CDR3 is CASFDGREETQYF. The CDR3 DNA follows: TGCGCCAGTTTCGATGGGAGGGAAGAGACCCAGTACTTC.

This clone was observed once. The chain recombines TRBV5-6 with TRBJ2-1, with TRBD2 matching over 11 bases. The CDR3 has 15 amino acids. CDR1 and CDR2 from the germline V gene are SGHDT and YYEEEE. Trimming at V came to 6 bases and at J to 8 bases, leaving 10 bases not matched to a gene. DNA of the CDR3: TGTGCCAGCACCCGAGGTGTTAGCGGGAGGGATGAGCAGTTCTTC. It encodes CASTRGVSGRDEQFF.

The V gene is TRBV29-1, the J gene TRBJ1-3, with D perhaps TRBD1 (6 bases). Germline V CDR1 and CDR2: SQVTM, ANQGSEA. There are 16 residues in the CDR3. V lost 3 bases and J lost 0, with 15 bases in between. The CDR3 sequence: CSVEVDRPNSGNTIYF. CDR3 nucleotide sequence: TGCAGCGTTGAGGTTGACAGGCCCAACTCTGGAAACACCATATATTTT.

This clone occurred once. V and J are TRBV6-4 and TRBJ2-1; D not resolved. The CDR3 contains 11 residues. V was clipped by 2 bases and J by 8 bases, with 4 bases between them. The V gene's germline CDR1 is MRHNA and CDR2 SNTAGT. This chain's CDR3 is CASSDGYEQFF. The CDR3, as DNA: TGTGCCAGCAGTGACGGGTATGAGCAGTTCTTC.

The chain joins TRBV27 to TRBJ1-3; possible D gene TRBD1, 5 bases. Trimming pared 5 bases from V and 4 bases from J, leaving 30 bases between. Germline assignment: CDR1 MNHEY and CDR2 SMNVEV (reference sequence). The CDR3 is 20 amino acids. CDR3 residues: CASSPLWGKSKGAKGNTIYF. The CDR3 DNA is TGTGCCAGCAGTCCTCTTTGGGGCAAGTCAAAAGGGGCGAAAGGAAACACCATATATTTT.

The genes are TRBV6-5 and TRBJ2-2; D perhaps matches TRBD1 (6 bases). Germline CDR1 and CDR2: MNHEY and SVGAGI. This CDR3 spans 15 amino acids. Trimming pared 8 bases from V and 0 bases from J, leaving 13 bases between. The CDR3 region is CASRGQYANTGELFF. The CDR3 DNA is TGTGCCAGCCGAGGACAGTACGCGAACACCGGGGAGCTGTTTTTT.

V and J are TRBV7-9 and TRBJ2-2; D ambiguous. The germline V gene has CDR1 SEHNR and CDR2 FQNEAQ (reference sequence). The CDR3 is made up of 14 amino acids. The V and J ends lost 5 bases and 4 bases respectively, with 11 bases between them. CDR3 residues: CASSPLDGTGELFF. The CDR3 DNA is TGTGCCAGCAGCCCTCTAGATGGCACCGGGGAGCTGTTTTTT.

The V gene is TRBV6-2 or TRBV6-3, the J gene TRBJ2-1; D gene unclear. CDR1 and CDR2 from the germline V gene are MNHEY and SVGEGT. This CDR3 comprises 14 residues. Trimming removed 0 bases from V and 8 bases from J, with 11 bases in between. CDR3 loop: CASSYSSGSDEQFF. The CDR3 coding sequence is TGTGCCAGCAGTTACTCTTCTGGGTCGGATGAGCAGTTCTTC.

DNA of the CDR3: TGTGCCAGCAGTTCCTCGGGGGGTTTAAGCTATGGCTACACCTTC. Translation: CASSSSGGLSYGYTF. The rearrangement uses TRBV27 and TRBJ1-2; possibly TRBD1 for D (5 bases). Between the trimmed V and J ends, which lost 4 bases and 4 bases, there was a span of 16 bases. Germline assignment: CDR1 MNHEY and CDR2 SMNVEV (reference sequence). The CDR3 spans 15 residues.